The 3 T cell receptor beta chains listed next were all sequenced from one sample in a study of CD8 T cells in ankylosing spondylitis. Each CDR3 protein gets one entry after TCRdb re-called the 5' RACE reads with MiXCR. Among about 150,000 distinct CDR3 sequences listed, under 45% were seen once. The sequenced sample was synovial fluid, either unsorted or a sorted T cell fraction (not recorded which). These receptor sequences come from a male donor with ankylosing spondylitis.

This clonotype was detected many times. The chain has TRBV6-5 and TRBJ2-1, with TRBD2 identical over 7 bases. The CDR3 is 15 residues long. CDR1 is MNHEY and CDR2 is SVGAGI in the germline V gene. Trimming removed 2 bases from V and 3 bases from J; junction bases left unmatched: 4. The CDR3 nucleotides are TGTGCCAGCAGTTACACCAGCGGGGACTACAATGAGCAGTTCTTC. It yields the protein CASSYTSGDYNEQFF.

This CDR3 reads CASSHPGQRPYNEQFF. The CDR3 DNA is TGTGCCAGCAGCCATCCAGGGCAGCGACCCTACAATGAGCAGTTCTTC. The chain couples TRBV11-2 to TRBJ2-1; perhaps TRBD1 as D (5 bases). V was trimmed by 5 bases and J by 2 bases, leaving 16 bases between them. The CDR3 is 16 residues long. Germline V gene data show CDR1 as SGHAT and CDR2 as FQNNGV. The variable domain in full, completed from reference TRBV11-2 and TRBJ2-1, reads EAGVAQSPRYKIIEKRQSVAFWCNPISGHATLYWYQQILGQGPKLLIQFQNNGVVDDSQLPKDRFSAERLKGVDSTLKIQPAKLEDSAVYLCASSHPGQRPYNEQFFGPGTRLTVL.

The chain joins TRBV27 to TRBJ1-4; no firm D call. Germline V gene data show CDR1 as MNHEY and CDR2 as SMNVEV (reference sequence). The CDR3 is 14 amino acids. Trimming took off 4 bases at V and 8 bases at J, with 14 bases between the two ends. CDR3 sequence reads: CASSSPAEPEKLFF. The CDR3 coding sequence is TGTGCCAGCAGTTCGCCAGCGGAACCCGAAAAACTGTTTTTT.